This TCR beta chain was sequenced for a study of blood T cell repertoires in COVID-19 (dated by TCRdb to the early 2020s). Some background on the complete study: Samples covering the acute and convalescent phases of COVID-19 were provided by collaborators in the United States, Italy and Spain. The prospective study material was composed of cDNA or gDNA derived from T cells, B-cell-depleted T cells, or PBMCs. The dataset comprised deeply sampled blood TCRbeta repertoires from subjects exposed to, actively infected with, or recovered from COVID-19. The repertoires were released in a freely available public database meant as a resource for research on the immune response to SARS-CoV-2. Samples were obtained from the ongoing ImmuneRACE study (first 160 participants) and from 1,254 subjects provided by 6 global collaborators. The sample metadata nearly always contained a de-identified subject ID, COVID-19 status, age in years and sex. Where available, HLA class I and class II types were taken from metadata supplied by the sample provider and were not determined by assay-based typing.

Overall study outcomes, separate from this receptor: Clinical and demographic metadata were provided uncurated, with the amount varying by source and participant.

Each collaborating institution followed its own protocols to collect whole blood in K2EDTA tubes. Collaborator samples were shipped for TCRbeta analysis as frozen whole blood, isolated PBMCs, or DNA extracted from either sample type. Between the V and J ends, shortened by 6 bases and 11 bases respectively, the junction contains 14 bases. The CDR3 measures 12 amino acids from cysteine to phenylalanine. The retained sequence is limited to the CDR3, 36 bases, with the frame set at the first base. CDR1 is given as SGHAT and CDR2 as FQNNGV, both from the germline V gene. TCRbeta CDR3 regions were amplified from genomic DNA by means of the immunoSEQ Assay, a bias-controlled multiplex PCR. On the study's bioinformatics: Nucleated cell counts per sample were estimated from amplification of reference gene primers within the assay. To quantify the absolute abundance of each unique TCRbeta CDR3 rearrangement, sequence reads were collapsed and filtered. For each sample, productive Simpson clonality was calculated as the square root of Simpson's diversity index over productive rearrangements. In TCRdb, the immuneACCESS table is reduced to in-frame sequences with V and J assigned. These tables do not hold every clone; where another copy was compared, an unresolved V gene accounts for under half, and the others remain unexplained. V and J calls and clone size are as listed in that table; D and trimming were resolved from the DNA. The sample table records roughly 180,000 clones; roughly 80% of these occur just once. Of the sample, roughly 5% falls within the top ten clones.

On this clone: Its target antigen remains unknown. Base qualities are not at hand, and no much larger clone is one base apart.

Recombination connected TRBV11-2 to TRBJ2-1; D gene: possibly TRBD2, on 5 matching bases. The specimen was peripheral blood. The TCR was taken from a woman younger than 45 with acute or convalescent COVID-19. The DNA reads as follows: TGTGCCAGCAGTTGGACTCCTAGTCAGCAGTTCTTC. It encodes CASSWTPSQQFF.